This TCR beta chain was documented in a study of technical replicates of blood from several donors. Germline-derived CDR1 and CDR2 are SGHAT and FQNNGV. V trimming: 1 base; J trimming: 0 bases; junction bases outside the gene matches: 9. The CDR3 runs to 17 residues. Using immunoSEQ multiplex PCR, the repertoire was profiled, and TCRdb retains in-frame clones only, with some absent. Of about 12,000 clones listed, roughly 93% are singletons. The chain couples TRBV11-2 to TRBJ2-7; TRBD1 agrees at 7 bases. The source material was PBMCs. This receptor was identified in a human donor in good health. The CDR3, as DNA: TGTGCCAGCAGCTTAGTCTCCGGGACAGCGAGCTCCTACGAGCAGTACTTC. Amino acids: CASSLVSGTASSYEQYF.